The 3 T cell receptor beta chains presented below share a single source sample, sequenced in a study of cytomegalovirus exposure and HLA in healthy donors. Researchers ran the PCR with 60 Vbeta and 13 Jbeta primers. Generated by immunoSEQ multiplex PCR, the TCRdb table keeps only in-frame clones and is missing some. This table has about 130,000 clones, approximately 80% appearing once. Sequencing input: PBMCs. All receptors come from a boy younger than 10 in good health and CMV-seronegative.

This chain uses TRBV5-1 with TRBJ1-1; 11 bases are a match to TRBD1. The CDR3 has 13 residues. Germline V CDR1 and CDR2: SGHRS, YFSETQ. Unmatched junction bases numbered 7, after V lost 4 bases and J lost 11 bases. Here the CDR3 DNA reads TGCGCCAGCAGCCGAGGACAGGGGGCTTATGCTTTCTTT. It specifies CASSRGQGAYAFF.

J is TRBJ1-3 and V is TRBV27; D possibly corresponds to TRBD1 (5 bases). The CDR3 length is 15 residues. The V gene lost 0 bases and the J gene lost 1 base, with 7 bases spanning the gap. The V gene's germline CDR1 is MNHEY and CDR2 SMNVEV (reference sequence). The CDR3 loop reads CASSLSGGSGNTIYF. DNA for the CDR3: TGTGCCAGCAGTTTATCGGGGGGATCTGGAAACACCATATATTTT.

This clone turned up a few times. J is TRBJ1-5 and V is TRBV6-4; D uncertain. V gave up 3 bases and J gave up 7 bases, with 10 bases separating them. Germline V gene lookup returns CDR1 MRHNA and CDR2 SNTAGT. There are 13 residues in the CDR3. CDR3 DNA: TGTGCCAGCAGTGAAACAGACCGGCAGCCCCAGCATTTT. The encoded protein is CASSETDRQPQHF.